This TCR beta chain was identified in a study of T-cell memory formation after mild COVID-19. Study as a whole: The study found TCR clusters largely donor specific.

Sample barcodes and UMIs were carried by the TCR alpha and TCR beta cDNA libraries that 5'RACE generated with constant-segment primers. TCRdb reanalysed the 5' RACE reads using MiXCR and keeps one entry per CDR3 protein. In the table there are about 500,000 distinct CDR3 sequences, roughly 22% of which are singletons. Study-level results: The study found balanced CD4/CD8 in clones contracting day 15 to 85 and a CD4+ lean in later expanders. Largely, contracting CD4+ clones fell within CM and EM, and contracting CD8+ clones within EMRA.

This CDR3 region has 16 residues. Trimming cost V 2 bases and J 4 bases; bases outside gene matches: 12. Germline assignment: CDR1 DFQATT and CDR2 SNEGSKA (reference sequence). This clonotype was seen a few times. The target antigen is unknown. V is TRBV20-1 and J is TRBJ2-7, with 9 nucleotides matching TRBD1. The sample consisted of PBMCs or a T cell subset sorted from them (not recorded which). This sequence originates from an adult woman who had mild COVID-19 (a few samples of this study predate the infection). Cell type and time point are not known. CDR3 DNA: TGCAGTGCTAGACCGCCTGCCTTGACAGGGGGATACGAGCAGTACTTC. Translating gives CSARPPALTGGYEQYF.